The T cell receptor beta chain described here comes from a study of OX40 agonist ivuxolimab in advanced cancers. The overall study: Age averaged around 60 years (range roughly 23 to 79), and less than 85% were male.

The table came from immunoSEQ multiplex PCR; TCRdb's copy has only in-frame clones and leaves some out. The profile covers tens of thousands of clones, with 80% to 90% appearing a single time and approximately 0.76% taken by the ten largest. Notes on the study in general: It was also the case that some nonresponders had low normalized T-cell clonal expansion. Both CD4+ and CD8+ T cell populations in blood had undergone clonal expansion by week 6 at 0.1 to 3.0 mg/kg. No determination was made of the antigen specificity of the expanded peripheral T cells.

As regards this clone: Its antigen is unknown.

CDR1 is MNHEY and CDR2 is SMNVEV in the germline V gene (reference sequence). This CDR3 spans 12 amino acids. Losses at the gene ends were 7 bases for V and 7 bases for J; bases not matched to a gene: 4. This specimen was CD4+ or CD8+ T cells sorted from blood, taken in a trial of the OX40 agonist ivuxolimab. The chain employs TRBV27 and TRBJ1-1; 9 bases map to TRBD1. This receptor was obtained from an adult with an advanced solid tumor such as melanoma, head and neck, liver or kidney cancer. The CDR3 loop is CASKQGAGEAFF. In nucleotides, the CDR3 is TGTGCCAGCAAACAGGGGGCGGGTGAAGCTTTCTTT.